The entry that follows covers one T cell receptor beta chain sequence. TCR beta VDJ and CDR3 profiles were obtained from a genomic DNA template. From the reads, TCRdb called clonotypes with MiXCR, one entry per CDR3 protein. The table shows 80,000 or so distinct CDR3 sequences, with about 45% occurring only once. From germline, CDR1 is SNHLY and CDR2 FYNNEI. The CDR3 loop spans 17 amino acids. Deletions cut 2 bases from V and 9 bases from J, with 22 bases between. These data are taken from a study of CD8+CD57+ T cells in acquired aplastic anemia. The sequencing sample was made of sorted CD4+, CD8+, or CD8+CD57+ T cells (not recorded which) from PBMCs. This chain joins TRBV2 and TRBJ2-2; no firm D call. This clonotype originated in a human donor in good health, serving as a control. The CDR3 bases are TGTGCCAGCAGTGAATCCCAACCTCTTTTCACGACCCGGGAGCTGTTTTTT. This translates into CASSESQPLFTTRELFF.